This T cell receptor beta chain comes out of a study of STAT5B mutations in CD4+ large granular lymphocyte leukemia. Whole-study results and caveats: About 25% of private leukemic clonotypes occurred rarely in other patients' non-leukemic repertoires. Top patient clones used TRBV06 genes more often: 8/27 versus 2/35 in controls.

About this clone: Its antigen is unknown.

Germline trimming cut 4 bases from V and 8 bases from J; bases unmatched to any gene: 4. Germline lookup yields CDR1 SGHNT and CDR2 YENEEA. The CDR3 is 14 residues long. Here immunoSEQ multiplex PCR was the method, and the copy in TCRdb shows in-frame clones only, minus some. The top ten clones hold approximately 0.29% of a sample with some 33,000 clones, roughly 80% of them seen once. The J gene is TRBJ1-6, the V gene TRBV11-3; 8 bases are a match to TRBD1. Sequences were obtained from CD4+ T cells from blood buffy coats. This TCR was recovered from a human donor in good health. As DNA, the CDR3 is TGTGCCAGCAGCTCGACAGGGGATTATTCACCCCTCCACTTT. It encodes CASSSTGDYSPLHF. The full variable domain, its missing parts supplied by reference TRBV11-3 and TRBJ1-6, is EAGVVQSPRYKIIEKKQPVAFWCNPISGHNTLYWYLQNLGQGPELLIRYENEEAVDDSQLPKDRFSAERLKGVDSTLKIQPAELGDSAVYLCASSSTGDYSPLHFGNGTRLTVT.